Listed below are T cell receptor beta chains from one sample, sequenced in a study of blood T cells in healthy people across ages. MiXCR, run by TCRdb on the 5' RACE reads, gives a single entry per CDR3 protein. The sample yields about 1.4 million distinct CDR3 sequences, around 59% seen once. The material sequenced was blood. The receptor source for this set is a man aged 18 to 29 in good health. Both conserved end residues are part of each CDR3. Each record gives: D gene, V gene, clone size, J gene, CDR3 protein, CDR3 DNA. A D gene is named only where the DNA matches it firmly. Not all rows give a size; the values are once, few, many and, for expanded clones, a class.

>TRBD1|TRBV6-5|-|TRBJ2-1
CASSRDSGRDEQFF
TGTGCCAGCAGCCGGGACAGTGGCAGGGATGAGCAGTTCTTC
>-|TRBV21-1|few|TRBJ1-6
CASVRTGFGSPLHF
TGTGCCAGCGTACGGACAGGGTTCGGATCACCCCTCCACTTT
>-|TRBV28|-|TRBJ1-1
CASLAANTEAFF
TGTGCCAGTCTCGCCGCTAACACTGAAGCTTTCTTT
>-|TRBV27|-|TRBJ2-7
CASSSGGGSFYEQYF
TGTGCCAGCAGTTCTGGCGGGGGCTCCTTCTACGAGCAGTACTTC
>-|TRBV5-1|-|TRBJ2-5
CASSLDLRRETQYF
TGCGCCAGCAGCTTGGATCTCCGAAGAGAGACCCAGTACTTC
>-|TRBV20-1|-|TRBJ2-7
CSAREKGGTYEQYF
TGCAGTGCTAGAGAAAAAGGGGGAACCTACGAGCAGTACTTC
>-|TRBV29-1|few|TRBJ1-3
CSVEDHGSPRGNTIYF
TGCAGCGTTGAAGATCATGGCAGTCCGAGAGGAAACACCATATATTTT
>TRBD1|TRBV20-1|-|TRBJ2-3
CSAIQGVTSTDTQYF
TGCAGTGCTATTCAGGGGGTGACTAGCACAGATACGCAGTATTTT
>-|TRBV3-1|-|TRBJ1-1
CASSPSVGLGTEAFF
TGTGCCAGCAGCCCCTCCGTGGGGTTGGGGACTGAAGCTTTCTTT
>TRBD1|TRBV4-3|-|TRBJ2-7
CASSPYAGQGGYEQYF
TGCGCCAGCAGCCCGTACGCGGGACAGGGGGGGTACGAGCAGTACTTC
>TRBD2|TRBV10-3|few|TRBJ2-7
CAISGEGPLYEQYF
TGTGCCATCAGTGGGGAGGGACCGCTCTACGAGCAGTACTTC
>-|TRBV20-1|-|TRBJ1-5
CSALLDGHQPQHF
TGCAGTGCTCTACTCGACGGACATCAGCCCCAGCATTTT
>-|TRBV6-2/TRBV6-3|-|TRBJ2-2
CASSYSSGGELFF
TGTGCCAGCAGTTACTCGAGCGGCGGGGAGCTGTTTTTT
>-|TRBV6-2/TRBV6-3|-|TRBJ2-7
CASSYSVGSSYEQYF
TGTGCCAGCAGTTACTCAGTCGGGAGCTCCTACGAGCAGTACTTC
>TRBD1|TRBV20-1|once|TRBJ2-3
CSARSGAGQGITDTQYF
TGCAGTGCCAGGTCTGGAGCGGGACAGGGTATCACAGATACGCAGTATTTT
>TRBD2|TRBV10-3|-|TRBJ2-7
CAISESYSGRSYEQYF
TGTGCCATCAGTGAGTCGTATAGCGGGCGCTCCTACGAGCAGTACTTC
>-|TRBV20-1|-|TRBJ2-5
CSARDRAVPGTQYF
TGCAGTGCTAGAGATCGGGCCGTCCCGGGGACCCAGTACTTC
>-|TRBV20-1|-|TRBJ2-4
CSLLGGQTYEQYF
TGCAGTCTACTCGGGGGACAAACCTATGAGCAGTACTTC
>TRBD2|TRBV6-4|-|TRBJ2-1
CASSPPSGRKYNEQFF
TGTGCCAGCAGCCCCCCCAGCGGGAGGAAGTACAATGAGCAGTTCTTC
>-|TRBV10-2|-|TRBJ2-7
CASSRGHRAYEQYF
TGCGCCAGCAGTCGGGGGCACAGAGCCTACGAGCAGTACTTC
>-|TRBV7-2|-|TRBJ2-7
CASSLVTGSIDEQYF
TGTGCCAGCAGCTTAGTAACAGGGTCTATCGACGAGCAGTACTTC
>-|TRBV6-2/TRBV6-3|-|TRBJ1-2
CANSYARNYGYTF
TGTGCCAACAGTTATGCCAGGAACTATGGCTACACCTTC
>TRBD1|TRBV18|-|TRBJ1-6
CASSPYRGHSPLHF
TGTGCCAGCTCACCATACAGGGGGCATTCACCCCTCCACTTT
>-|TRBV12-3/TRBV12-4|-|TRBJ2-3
CASHRGWTDTQYF
TGTGCCAGCCACCGGGGGTGGACAGATACGCAGTATTTT
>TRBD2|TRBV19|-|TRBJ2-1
CASSSSGGPNNEQFF
TGTGCCAGTAGTAGTAGCGGGGGGCCTAACAATGAGCAGTTCTTC
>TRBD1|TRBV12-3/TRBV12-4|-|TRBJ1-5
CASSSGQARRSQHF
TGTGCCAGCAGTTCGGGACAGGCGAGGCGGTCCCAGCATTTT
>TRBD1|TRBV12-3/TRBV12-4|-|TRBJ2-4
CASSPYQGAENIQYF
TGTGCCAGCAGTCCATACCAGGGGGCTGAAAACATTCAGTACTTC
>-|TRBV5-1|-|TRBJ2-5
CASSHSGQETQYF
TGCGCCAGCAGCCACAGTGGGCAAGAGACCCAGTACTTC
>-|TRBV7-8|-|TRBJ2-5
CASSVGTLRGTQYF
TGTGCCAGCAGCGTAGGGACTCTCCGAGGGACCCAGTACTTC
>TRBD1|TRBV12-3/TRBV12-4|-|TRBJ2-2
CASSLETGGYTGELFF
TGTGCCAGCAGTTTAGAAACAGGGGGCTATACCGGGGAGCTGTTTTTT
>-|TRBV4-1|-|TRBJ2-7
CASSQGMGRAYEQYF
TGCGCCAGCAGCCAAGGAATGGGTAGGGCCTACGAGCAGTACTTC
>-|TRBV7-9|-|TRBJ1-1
CASSGDSLEAFF
TGTGCCAGCAGCGGAGACAGTCTGGAAGCTTTCTTT
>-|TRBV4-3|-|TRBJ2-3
CASSQDMRRVDTQYF
TGCGCCAGCAGCCAAGATATGCGGAGGGTAGATACGCAGTATTTT
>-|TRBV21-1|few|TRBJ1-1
CPTFTGLNTEAFF
TGTCCGACCTTTACAGGCTTGAACACTGAAGCTTTCTTT
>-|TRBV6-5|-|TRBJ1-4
CASSNLEKLFF
TGTGCCAGCAGTAACCTCGAAAAACTGTTTTTT
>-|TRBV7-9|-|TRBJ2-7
CAGSSATEQYF
TGTGCCGGCAGTTCAGCTACCGAGCAGTACTTC
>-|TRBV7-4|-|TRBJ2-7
CASSAPGQREQYF
TGTGCCAGCAGCGCACCGGGACAAAGGGAGCAGTACTTC
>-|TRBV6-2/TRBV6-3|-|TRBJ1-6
CASRQIVGNSPLHF
TGTGCCAGCAGACAGATAGTCGGAAATTCACCCCTCCACTTT
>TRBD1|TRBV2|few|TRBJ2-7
CASHSNRGSSYEQYF
TGTGCCAGCCATAGTAACAGGGGTAGCTCCTACGAGCAGTACTTC
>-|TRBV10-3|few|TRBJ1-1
CAISDPRTRGEAFF
TGTGCCATCAGTGACCCACGGACTCGGGGTGAAGCTTTCTTT
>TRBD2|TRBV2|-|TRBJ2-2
CASRGLAGAAESNTGELFF
TGTGCCAGCAGAGGACTAGCGGGGGCCGCAGAATCGAACACCGGGGAGCTGTTTTTT
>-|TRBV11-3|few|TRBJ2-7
CASSPRENYEQYF
TGTGCCAGCAGCCCCCGAGAGAACTACGAGCAGTACTTC